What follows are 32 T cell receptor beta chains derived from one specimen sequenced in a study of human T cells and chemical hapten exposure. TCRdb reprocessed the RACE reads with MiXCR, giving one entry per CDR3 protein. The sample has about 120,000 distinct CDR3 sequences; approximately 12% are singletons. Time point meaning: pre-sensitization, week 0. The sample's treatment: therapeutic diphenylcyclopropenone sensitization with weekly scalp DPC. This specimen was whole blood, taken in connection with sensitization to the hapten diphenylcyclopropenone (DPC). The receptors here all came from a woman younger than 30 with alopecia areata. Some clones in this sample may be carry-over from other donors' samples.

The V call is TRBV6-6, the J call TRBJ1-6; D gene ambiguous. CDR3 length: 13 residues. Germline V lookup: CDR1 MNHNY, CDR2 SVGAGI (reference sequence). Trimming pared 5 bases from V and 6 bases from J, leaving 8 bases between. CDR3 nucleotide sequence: TGTGCCAGCAGTCAGGCAGTTAATTCACCCCTCCACTTT. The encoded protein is CASSQAVNSPLHF.

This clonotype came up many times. The CDR3 sequence: CSVGQGRKADTQYF. CDR3 DNA: TGCAGCGTTGGTCAGGGAAGGAAGGCAGATACGCAGTATTTT. The V gene is TRBV29-1, the J gene TRBJ2-3, with D perhaps TRBD1 (5 bases). This CDR3 spans 14 amino acids. CDR1 SQVTM and CDR2 ANQGSEA come from the germline V gene. Trimming pared 4 bases from V and 4 bases from J, leaving 15 bases between.

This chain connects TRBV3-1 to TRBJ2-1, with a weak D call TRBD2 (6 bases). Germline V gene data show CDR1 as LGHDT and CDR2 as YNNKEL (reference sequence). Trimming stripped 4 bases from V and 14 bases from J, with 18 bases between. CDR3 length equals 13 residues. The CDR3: CASSPSGGGAEFF. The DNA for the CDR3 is TGTGCCAGCAGCCCCTCCGGTGGCGGGGCCGAGTTCTTC.

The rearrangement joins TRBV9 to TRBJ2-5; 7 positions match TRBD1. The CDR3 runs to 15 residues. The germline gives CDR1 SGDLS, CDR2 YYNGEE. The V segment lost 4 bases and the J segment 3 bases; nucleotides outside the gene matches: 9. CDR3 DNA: TGTGCCAGCAGCCCAACTCCGGGACAGAAAGAGACCCAGTACTTC. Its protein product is CASSPTPGQKETQYF.

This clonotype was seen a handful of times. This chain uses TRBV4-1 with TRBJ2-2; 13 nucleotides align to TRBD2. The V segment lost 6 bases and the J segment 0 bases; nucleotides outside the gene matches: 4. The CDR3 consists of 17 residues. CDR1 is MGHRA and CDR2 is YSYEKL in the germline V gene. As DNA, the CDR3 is TGCGCCAGCAGGCCGACTAGCGGGGGGTCGAACACCGGGGAGCTGTTTTTT. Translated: CASRPTSGGSNTGELFF.

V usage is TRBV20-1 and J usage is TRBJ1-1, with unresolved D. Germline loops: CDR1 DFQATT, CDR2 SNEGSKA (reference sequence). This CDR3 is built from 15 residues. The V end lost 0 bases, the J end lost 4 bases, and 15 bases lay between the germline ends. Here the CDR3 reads CSARDLSREGTEAFF. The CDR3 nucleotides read TGCAGTGCTAGAGATCTTTCGAGGGAGGGCACTGAAGCTTTCTTT.

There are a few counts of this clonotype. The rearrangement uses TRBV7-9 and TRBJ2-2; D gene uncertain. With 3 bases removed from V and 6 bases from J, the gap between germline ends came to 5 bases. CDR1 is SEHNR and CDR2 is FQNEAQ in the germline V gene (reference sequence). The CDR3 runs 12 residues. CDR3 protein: CASSFGPGELFF. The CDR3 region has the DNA TGTGCCAGCAGCTTCGGCCCCGGGGAGCTGTTTTTT. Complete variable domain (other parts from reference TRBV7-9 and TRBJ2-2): DTGVSQNPRHKITKRGQNVTFRCDPISEHNRLYWYRQTLGQGPEFLTYFQNEAQLEKSRLLSDRFSAERPKGSFSTLEIQRTEQGDSAMYLCASSFGPGELFFGEGSRLTVL.

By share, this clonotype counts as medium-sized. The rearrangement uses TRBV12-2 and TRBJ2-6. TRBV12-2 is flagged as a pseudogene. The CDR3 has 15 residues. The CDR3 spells CASRLDSSGANVLTF. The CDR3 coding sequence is TGTGCAAGTCGCTTAGATTCTTCTGGGGCCAACGTCCTGACTTTC.

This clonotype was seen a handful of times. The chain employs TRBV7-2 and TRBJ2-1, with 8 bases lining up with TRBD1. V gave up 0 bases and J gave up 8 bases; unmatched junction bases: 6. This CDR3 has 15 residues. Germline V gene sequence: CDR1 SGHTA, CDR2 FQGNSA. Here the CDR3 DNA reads TGTGCCAGCAGCTTAGCGCCAGGGGGCAGGGATGAGCAGTTCTTC. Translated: CASSLAPGGRDEQFF.

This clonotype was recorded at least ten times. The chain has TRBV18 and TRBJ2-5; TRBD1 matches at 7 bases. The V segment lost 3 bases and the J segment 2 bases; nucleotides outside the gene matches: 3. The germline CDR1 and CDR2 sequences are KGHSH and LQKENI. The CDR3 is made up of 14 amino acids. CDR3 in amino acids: CASSPGQSQETQYF. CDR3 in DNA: TGTGCCAGCTCACCGGGACAGTCTCAAGAGACCCAGTACTTC. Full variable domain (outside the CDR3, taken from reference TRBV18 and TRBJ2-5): NAGVMQNPRHLVRRRGQEARLRCSPMKGHSHVYWYRQLPEEGLKFMVYLQKENIIDESGMPKERFSAEFPKEGPSILRIQQVVRGDSAAYFCASSPGQSQETQYFGPGTRLLVL.

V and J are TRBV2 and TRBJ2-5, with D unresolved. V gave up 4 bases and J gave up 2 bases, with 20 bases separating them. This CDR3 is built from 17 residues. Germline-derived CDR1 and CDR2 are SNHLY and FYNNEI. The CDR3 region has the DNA TGTGCCAGCAGTGCGCGAAGATGGGCTGGTGCACAAGAGACCCAGTACTTC. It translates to CASSARRWAGAQETQYF.

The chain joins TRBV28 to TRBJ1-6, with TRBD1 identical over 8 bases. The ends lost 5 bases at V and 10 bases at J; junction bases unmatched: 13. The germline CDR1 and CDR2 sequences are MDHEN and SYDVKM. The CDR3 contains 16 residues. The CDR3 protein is CASSRPVRTGKSPLHF. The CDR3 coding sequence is TGTGCCAGCAGTCGACCTGTACGGACAGGGAAATCACCCCTCCACTTT.

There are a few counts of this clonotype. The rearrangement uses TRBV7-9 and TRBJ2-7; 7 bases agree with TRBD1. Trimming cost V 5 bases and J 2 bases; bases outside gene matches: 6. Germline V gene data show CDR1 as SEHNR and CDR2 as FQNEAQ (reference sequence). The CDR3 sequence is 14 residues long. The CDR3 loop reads CASSRGDSPYEQYF. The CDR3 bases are TGTGCCAGCAGCCGTGGGGACAGCCCCTACGAGCAGTACTTC.

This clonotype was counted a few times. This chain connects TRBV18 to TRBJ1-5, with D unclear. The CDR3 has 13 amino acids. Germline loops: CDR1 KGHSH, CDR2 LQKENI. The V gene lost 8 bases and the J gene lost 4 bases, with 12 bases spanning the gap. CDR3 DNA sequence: TGTGCCAGCCGACGAGGCCTTAATCAGCCCCAGCATTTT. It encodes CASRRGLNQPQHF.

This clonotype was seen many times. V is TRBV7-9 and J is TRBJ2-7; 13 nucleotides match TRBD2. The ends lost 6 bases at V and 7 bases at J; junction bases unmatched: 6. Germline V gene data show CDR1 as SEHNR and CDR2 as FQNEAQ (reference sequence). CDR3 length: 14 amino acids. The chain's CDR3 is CASSHQTSGGEQYF. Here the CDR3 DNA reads TGTGCCAGCAGTCATCAGACTAGCGGGGGGGAGCAGTACTTC.

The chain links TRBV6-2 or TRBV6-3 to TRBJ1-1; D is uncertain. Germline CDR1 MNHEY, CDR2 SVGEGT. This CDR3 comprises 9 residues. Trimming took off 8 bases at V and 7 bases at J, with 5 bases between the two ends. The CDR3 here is CASGLEAFF. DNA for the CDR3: TGTGCCAGCGGACTTGAAGCTTTCTTT.

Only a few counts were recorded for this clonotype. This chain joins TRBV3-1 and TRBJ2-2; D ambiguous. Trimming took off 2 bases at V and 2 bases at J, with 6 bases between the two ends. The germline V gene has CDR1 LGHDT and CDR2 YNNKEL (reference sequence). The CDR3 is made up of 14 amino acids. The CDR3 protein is CASSQLSNTGELFF. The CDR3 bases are TGTGCCAGCAGCCAACTCTCAAACACCGGGGAGCTGTTTTTT.

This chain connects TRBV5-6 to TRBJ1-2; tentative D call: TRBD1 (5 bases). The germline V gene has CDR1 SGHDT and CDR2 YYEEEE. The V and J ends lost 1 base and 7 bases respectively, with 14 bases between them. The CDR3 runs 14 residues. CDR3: CASSLIQGGGGYTF. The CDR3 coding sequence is TGTGCCAGCAGCTTGATTCAGGGAGGTGGTGGCTACACCTTC.

CDR3 region: CASSLTPRNEQFF. CDR3 coding DNA: TGTGCCAGCAGTTTAACACCGCGCAATGAGCAGTTCTTC. The chain recombines TRBV28 with TRBJ2-1, with D unresolved. The CDR3 contains 13 residues. Deletions cut 2 bases from V and 6 bases from J, with 8 bases between. Germline assignment: CDR1 MDHEN and CDR2 SYDVKM.

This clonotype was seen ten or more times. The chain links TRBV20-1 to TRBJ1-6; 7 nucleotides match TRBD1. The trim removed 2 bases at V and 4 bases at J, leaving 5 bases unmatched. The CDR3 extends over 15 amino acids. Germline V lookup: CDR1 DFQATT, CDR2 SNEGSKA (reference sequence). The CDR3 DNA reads TGCAGTGCTAGAACACAGGGGAATTATAATTCACCCCTCCACTTT. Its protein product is CSARTQGNYNSPLHF.

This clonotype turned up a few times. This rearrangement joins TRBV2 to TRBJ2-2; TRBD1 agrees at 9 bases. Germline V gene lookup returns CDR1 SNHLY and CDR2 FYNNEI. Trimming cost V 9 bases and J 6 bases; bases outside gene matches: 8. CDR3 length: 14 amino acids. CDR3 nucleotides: TGTGCCAGTGCCGGGACAGGGTCTCCCGGGGAGCTGTTTTTT. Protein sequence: CASAGTGSPGELFF.

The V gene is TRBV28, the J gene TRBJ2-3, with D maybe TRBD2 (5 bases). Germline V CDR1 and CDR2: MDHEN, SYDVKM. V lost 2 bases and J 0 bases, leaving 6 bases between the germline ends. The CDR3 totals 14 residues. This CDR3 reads CASSLRGSTDTQYF. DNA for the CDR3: TGTGCCAGCAGTTTAAGAGGGAGCACAGATACGCAGTATTTT.

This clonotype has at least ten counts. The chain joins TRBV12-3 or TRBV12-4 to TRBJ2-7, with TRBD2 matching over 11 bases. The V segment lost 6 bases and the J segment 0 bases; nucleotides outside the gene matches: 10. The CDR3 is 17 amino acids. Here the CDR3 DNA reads TGTGCCAGCAGGTCCCTAGCGGGGGGCCAAAGCTCCTACGAGCAGTACTTC. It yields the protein CASRSLAGGQSSYEQYF.

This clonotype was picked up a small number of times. CDR3 amino acids: CSVERLDSGNTIYF. The CDR3 DNA reads as TGCAGCGTTGAGCGATTAGATTCTGGAAACACCATATATTTT. The V and J genes are TRBV29-1 and TRBJ1-3; no clear D. The CDR3 covers 14 residues. Germline V gene sequence: CDR1 SQVTM, CDR2 ANQGSEA. The ends were cut back, 3 bases at V and 1 base at J, with 10 bases in the middle.

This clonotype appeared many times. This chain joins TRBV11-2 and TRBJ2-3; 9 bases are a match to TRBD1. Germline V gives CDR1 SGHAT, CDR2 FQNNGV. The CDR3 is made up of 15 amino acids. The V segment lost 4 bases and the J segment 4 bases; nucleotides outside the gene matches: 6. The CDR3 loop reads CASSWGDREADTQYF. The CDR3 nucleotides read TGTGCCAGCAGCTGGGGGGACAGGGAGGCAGATACGCAGTATTTT.

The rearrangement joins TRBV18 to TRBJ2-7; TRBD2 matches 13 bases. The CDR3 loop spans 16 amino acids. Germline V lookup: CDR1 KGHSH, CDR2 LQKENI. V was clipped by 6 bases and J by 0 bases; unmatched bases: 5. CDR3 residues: CASSQGTSGVSYEQYF. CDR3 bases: TGTGCCAGCTCCCAAGGGACTAGCGGGGTCTCCTACGAGCAGTACTTC. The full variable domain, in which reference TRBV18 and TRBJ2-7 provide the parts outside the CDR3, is NAGVMQNPRHLVRRRGQEARLRCSPMKGHSHVYWYRQLPEEGLKFMVYLQKENIIDESGMPKERFSAEFPKEGPSILRIQQVVRGDSAAYFCASSQGTSGVSYEQYFGPGTRLTVT.

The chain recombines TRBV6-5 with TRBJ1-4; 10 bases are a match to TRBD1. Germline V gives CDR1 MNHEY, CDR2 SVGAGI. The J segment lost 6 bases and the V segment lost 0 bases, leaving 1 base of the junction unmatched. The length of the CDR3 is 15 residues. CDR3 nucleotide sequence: TGTGCCAGCAGTTACTCAGGGACAGGGGATGAAAAACTGTTTTTT. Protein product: CASSYSGTGDEKLFF.

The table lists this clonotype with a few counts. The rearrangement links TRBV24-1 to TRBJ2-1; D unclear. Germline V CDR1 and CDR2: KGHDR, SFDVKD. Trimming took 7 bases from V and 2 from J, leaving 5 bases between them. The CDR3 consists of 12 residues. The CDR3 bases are TGTGCCACCAGCGATCCCTACAATGAGCAGTTCTTC. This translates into CATSDPYNEQFF.

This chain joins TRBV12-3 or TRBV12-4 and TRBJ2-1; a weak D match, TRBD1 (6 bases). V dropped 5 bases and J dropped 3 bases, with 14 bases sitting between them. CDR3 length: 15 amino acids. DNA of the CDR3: TGTGCCAGCAGTCCCGATGGGGGCTTCTACAATGAGCAGTTCTTC. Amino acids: CASSPDGGFYNEQFF.

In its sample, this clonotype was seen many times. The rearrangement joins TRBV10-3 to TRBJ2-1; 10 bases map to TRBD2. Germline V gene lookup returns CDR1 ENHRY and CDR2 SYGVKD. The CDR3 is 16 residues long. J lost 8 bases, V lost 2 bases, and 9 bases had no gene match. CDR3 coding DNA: TGTGCCATCAGTGAGAGTCTGGGACTAGCGACCGATGAGCAGTTCTTC. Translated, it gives CAISESLGLATDEQFF.

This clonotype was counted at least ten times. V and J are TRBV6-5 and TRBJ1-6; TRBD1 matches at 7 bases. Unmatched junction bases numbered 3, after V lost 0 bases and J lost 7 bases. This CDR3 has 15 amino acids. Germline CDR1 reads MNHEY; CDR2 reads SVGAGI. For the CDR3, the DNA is TGTGCCAGCAGTTACTCGCCAGGGGGGAATTCACCCCTCCACTTT. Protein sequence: CASSYSPGGNSPLHF.

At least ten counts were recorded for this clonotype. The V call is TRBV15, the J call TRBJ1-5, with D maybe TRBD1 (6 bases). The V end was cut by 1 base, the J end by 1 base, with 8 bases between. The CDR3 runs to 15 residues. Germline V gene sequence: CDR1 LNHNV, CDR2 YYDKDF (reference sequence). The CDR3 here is CATSRGTGSNQPQHF. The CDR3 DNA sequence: TGTGCCACCAGCAGAGGTACAGGGAGCAATCAGCCCCAGCATTTT.